The present T cell receptor beta chain was sequenced within a study of T cells after yellow fever vaccination. This clonotype was detected only a few times. Its matching antigen is unknown. One entry per CDR3 protein results from TCRdb running MiXCR on the 5' RACE reads. The table lists about 340,000 distinct CDR3 sequences, 8.7% of them singletons. The CDR3 consists of 14 residues. The germline gives CDR1 MNHNS, CDR2 SASEGT. V was cut by 3 bases and J by 3 bases, with 12 bases left in between. Study observations and caveats: Shared CD4/CD8 clonotypes were a small share, likely from convergent recombination.

The receptor comes from a man younger than 35 who received the YFV17D yellow fever vaccine. The chain has TRBV6-1 and TRBJ2-7; the D gene is possibly TRBD1 (6 bases). The source material was PBMCs, sampled on the day of the first yellow fever vaccination. CDR3: CASSEGASLYEQYV. The DNA of the CDR3 is TGTGCCAGCAGTGAGGGGGCATCTCTCTACGAGCAGTACGTC.